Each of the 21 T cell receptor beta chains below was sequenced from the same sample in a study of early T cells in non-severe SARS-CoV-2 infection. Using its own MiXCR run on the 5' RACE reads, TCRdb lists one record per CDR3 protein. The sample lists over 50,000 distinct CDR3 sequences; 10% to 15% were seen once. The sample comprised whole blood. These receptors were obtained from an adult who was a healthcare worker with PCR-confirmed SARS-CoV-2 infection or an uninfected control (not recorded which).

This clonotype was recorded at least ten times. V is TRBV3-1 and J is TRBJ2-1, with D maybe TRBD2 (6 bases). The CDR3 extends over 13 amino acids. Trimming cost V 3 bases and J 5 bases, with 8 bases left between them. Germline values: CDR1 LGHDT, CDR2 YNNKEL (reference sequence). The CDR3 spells CASSQPGDNEQFF. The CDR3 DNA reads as TGTGCCAGCAGCCAGCCGGGGGACAATGAGCAGTTCTTC.

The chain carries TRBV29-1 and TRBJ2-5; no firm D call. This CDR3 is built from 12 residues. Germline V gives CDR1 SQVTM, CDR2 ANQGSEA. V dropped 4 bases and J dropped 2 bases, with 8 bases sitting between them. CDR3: CSVVQGQETQYF. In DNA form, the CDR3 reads TGCAGCGTTGTTCAAGGGCAAGAGACCCAGTACTTC.

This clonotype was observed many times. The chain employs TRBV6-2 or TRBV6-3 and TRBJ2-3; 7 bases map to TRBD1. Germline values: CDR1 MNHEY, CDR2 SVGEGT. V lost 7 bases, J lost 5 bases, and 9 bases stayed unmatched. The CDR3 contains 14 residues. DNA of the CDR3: TGTGCCAGCACAAGGGACAGTCAGAAAGATACGCAGTATTTT. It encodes CASTRDSQKDTQYF.

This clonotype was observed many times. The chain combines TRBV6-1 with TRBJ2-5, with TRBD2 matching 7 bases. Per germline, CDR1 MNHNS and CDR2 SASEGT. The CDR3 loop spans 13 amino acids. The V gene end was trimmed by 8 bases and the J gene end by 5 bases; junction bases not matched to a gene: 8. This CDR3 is CASRKAGVETQYF. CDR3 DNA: TGTGCCAGCCGGAAGGCGGGAGTCGAGACCCAGTACTTC.

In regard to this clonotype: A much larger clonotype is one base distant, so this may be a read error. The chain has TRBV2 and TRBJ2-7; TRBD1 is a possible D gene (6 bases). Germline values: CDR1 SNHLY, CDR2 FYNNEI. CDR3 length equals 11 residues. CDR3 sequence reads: CASSSGAGEHF. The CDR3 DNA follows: TGTGCCAGCAGTTCAGGGGCAGGGGAGCACTTC.

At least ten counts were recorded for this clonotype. The CDR3 protein is CASSGPGQGDSYNEQFF. The CDR3 nucleotides read TGTGCCAGCTCAGGCCCGGGACAGGGAGACTCCTACAATGAGCAGTTCTTC. The chain has TRBV18 and TRBJ2-1; the match to TRBD1 covers 9 bases. The CDR3 sequence is 17 residues long. V trimming: 5 bases; J trimming: 0 bases; junction bases outside the gene matches: 8. The V gene's germline CDR1 is KGHSH and CDR2 LQKENI.

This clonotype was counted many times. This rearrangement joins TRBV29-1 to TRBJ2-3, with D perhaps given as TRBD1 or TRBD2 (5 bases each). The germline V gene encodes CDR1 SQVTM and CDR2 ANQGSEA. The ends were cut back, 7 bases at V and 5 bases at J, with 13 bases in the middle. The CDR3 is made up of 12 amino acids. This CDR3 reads CSGDLGQDTQYF. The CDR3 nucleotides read TGCAGCGGGGACCTAGGTCAAGATACGCAGTATTTT.

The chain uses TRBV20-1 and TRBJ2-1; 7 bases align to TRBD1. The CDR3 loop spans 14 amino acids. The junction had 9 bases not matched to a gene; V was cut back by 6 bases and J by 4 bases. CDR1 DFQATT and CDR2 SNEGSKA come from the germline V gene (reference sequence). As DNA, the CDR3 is TGCAGTGCAGTAAAGGGGGCGTCTTACAATGAGCAGTTCTTC. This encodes CSAVKGASYNEQFF.

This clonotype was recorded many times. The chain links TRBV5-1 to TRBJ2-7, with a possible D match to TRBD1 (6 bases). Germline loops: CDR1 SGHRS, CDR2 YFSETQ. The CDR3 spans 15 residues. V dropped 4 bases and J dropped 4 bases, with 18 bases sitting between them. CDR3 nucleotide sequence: TGCGCCAGCAGCCTAACATCGACAGGCCGGTACGAGCAGTACTTC. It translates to CASSLTSTGRYEQYF. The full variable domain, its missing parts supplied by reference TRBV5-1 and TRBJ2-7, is KAGVTQTPRYLIKTRGQQVTLSCSPISGHRSVSWYQQTPGQGLQFLFEYFSETQRNKGNFPGRFSGRQFSNSRSEMNVSTLELGDSALYLCASSLTSTGRYEQYFGPGTRLTVT.

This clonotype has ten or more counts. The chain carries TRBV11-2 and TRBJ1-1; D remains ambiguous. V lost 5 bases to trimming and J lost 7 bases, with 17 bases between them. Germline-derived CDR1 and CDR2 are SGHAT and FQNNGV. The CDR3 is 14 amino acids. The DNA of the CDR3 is TGTGCCAGCAGCCCACCCCGCGGGCGAGTTGAAGCTTTCTTT. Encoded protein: CASSPPRGRVEAFF.

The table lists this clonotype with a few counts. This CDR3 is CASSFGPDRATYEQYF. For the CDR3, the DNA is TGTGCCAGCAGCTTTGGTCCGGACAGGGCCACCTACGAGCAGTACTTC. J is TRBJ2-7 and V is TRBV5-6; 8 nucleotides line up with TRBD1. Germline trimming cut 2 bases from V and 2 bases from J; bases unmatched to any gene: 9. The CDR3 totals 16 residues. Germline V gene data show CDR1 as SGHDT and CDR2 as YYEEEE. Filled out from reference TRBV5-6 and TRBJ2-7, the complete variable domain reads DAGVTQSPTHLIKTRGQQVTLRCSPKSGHDTVSWYQQALGQGPQFIFQYYEEEERQRGNFPDRFSGHQFPNYSSELNVNALLLGDSALYLCASSFGPDRATYEQYFGPGTRLTVT.

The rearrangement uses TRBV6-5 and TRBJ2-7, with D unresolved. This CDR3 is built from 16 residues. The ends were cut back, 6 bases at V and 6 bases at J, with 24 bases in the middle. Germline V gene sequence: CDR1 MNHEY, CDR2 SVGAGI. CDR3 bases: TGTGCCAGCAGGCGTCAATCTTTCTCGGACCTACGCGAGCAGTACTTC. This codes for CASRRQSFSDLREQYF.

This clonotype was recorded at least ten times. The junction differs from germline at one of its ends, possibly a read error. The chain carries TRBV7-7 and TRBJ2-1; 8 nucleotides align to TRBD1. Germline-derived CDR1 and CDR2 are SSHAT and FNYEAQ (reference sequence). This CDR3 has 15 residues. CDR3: CASSPGQGNYNEQFF. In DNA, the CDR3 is TGTGCTAGCAGCCCTGGACAGGGAAACTACAATGAGCAGTTCTTC.

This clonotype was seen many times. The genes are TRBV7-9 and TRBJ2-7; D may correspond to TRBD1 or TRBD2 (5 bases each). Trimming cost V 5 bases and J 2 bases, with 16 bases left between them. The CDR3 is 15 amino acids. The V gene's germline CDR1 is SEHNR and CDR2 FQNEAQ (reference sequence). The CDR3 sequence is CASSAPGALPYEQYF. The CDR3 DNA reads TGTGCCAGCAGCGCGCCCGGGGCTTTACCCTACGAGCAGTACTTC.

This CDR3 reads CASGPSLLAGIINNEQFF. Written as DNA, the CDR3 is TGTGCCAGCGGCCCGTCCCTTTTGGCAGGGATAATTAACAATGAGCAGTTCTTC. This chain uses TRBV7-8 with TRBJ2-1; the D gene is possibly TRBD1 (5 bases). Germline V gene lookup returns CDR1 SGHVS and CDR2 FQNEAQ. The ends were cut back, 8 bases at V and 5 bases at J, with 28 bases in the middle. The CDR3 length is 18 residues.

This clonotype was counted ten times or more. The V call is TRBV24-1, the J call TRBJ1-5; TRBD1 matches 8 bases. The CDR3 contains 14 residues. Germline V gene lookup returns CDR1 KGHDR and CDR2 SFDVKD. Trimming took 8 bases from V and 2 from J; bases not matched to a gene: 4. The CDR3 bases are TGTGCCACCATGGCGACAGGGGGCAATCAGCCCCAGCATTTT. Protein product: CATMATGGNQPQHF.

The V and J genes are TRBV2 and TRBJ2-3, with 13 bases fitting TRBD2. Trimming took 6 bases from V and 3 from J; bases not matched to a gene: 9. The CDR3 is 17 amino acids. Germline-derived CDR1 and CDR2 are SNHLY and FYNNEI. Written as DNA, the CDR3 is TGTGCCAGCAGAAAACTAGGACTAGCGGGGGCTACAGATACGCAGTATTTT. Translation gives CASRKLGLAGATDTQYF. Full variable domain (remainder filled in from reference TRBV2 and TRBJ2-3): EPEVTQTPSHQVTQMGQEVILRCVPISNHLYFYWYRQILGQKVEFLVSFYNNEISEKSEIFDDQFSVERPDGSNFTLKIRSTKLEDSAMYFCASRKLGLAGATDTQYFGPGTRLTVL.

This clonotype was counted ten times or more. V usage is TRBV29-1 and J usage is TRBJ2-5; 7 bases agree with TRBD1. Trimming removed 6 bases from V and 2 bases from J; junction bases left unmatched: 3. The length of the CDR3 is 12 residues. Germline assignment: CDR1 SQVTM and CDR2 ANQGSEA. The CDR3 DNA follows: TGCAGCGTGGAGACAGGGCAAGAGACCCAGTACTTC. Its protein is CSVETGQETQYF.

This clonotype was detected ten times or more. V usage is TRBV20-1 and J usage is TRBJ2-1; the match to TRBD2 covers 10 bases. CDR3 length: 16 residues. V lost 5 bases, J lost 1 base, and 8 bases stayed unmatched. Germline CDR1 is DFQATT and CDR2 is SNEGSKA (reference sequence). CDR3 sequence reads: CSAGSSGGASYNEQFF. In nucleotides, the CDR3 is TGCAGTGCTGGGTCCAGCGGGGGGGCGTCCTACAATGAGCAGTTCTTC.

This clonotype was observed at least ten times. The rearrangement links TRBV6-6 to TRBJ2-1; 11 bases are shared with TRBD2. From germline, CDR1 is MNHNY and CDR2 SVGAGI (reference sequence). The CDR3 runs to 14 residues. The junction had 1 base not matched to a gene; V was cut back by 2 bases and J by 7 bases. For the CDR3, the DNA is TGTGCCAGCAGTTACGGGACTAGCGGAAATGAGCAGTTCTTC. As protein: CASSYGTSGNEQFF.

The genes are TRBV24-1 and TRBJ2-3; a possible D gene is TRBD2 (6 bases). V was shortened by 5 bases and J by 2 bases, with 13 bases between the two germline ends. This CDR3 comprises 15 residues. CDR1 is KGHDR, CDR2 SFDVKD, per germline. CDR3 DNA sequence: TGTGCCACCAGTGGGACTACCGAACTCACAGATACGCAGTATTTT. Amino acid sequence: CATSGTTELTDTQYF.